This TCR beta chain is from a study of blood T cell repertoires in COVID-19. TCRdb keeps only in-frame clones here, not all; method: immunoSEQ multiplex PCR. The sample has 130,000 or so clones, about 84% seen once; the top ten hold more than 10%. Between the trimmed V and J ends, which lost 2 bases and 5 bases, there was a span of 10 bases. The CDR3 is 14 amino acids. The germline CDR1 and CDR2 sequences are MNHNY and SVGAGI (reference sequence). Sample: peripheral blood. V is TRBV6-6 and J is TRBJ1-5; D remains ambiguous. This clonotype was obtained from a woman in her fifties or sixties with acute or convalescent COVID-19. DNA of the CDR3: TGTGCCAGCAGTTACGAGGTCCGGTATCAGCCCCAGCATTTT. Amino acid sequence: CASSYEVRYQPQHF.